This is a list of T cell receptor beta chains from one sample in a study of T-cell memory formation after mild COVID-19. TCRdb re-called the 5' RACE reads with MiXCR, one entry per CDR3 protein. The repertoire holds about 410,000 distinct CDR3 sequences, with 20% to 25% as singletons. Sequenced: PBMCs or a T cell subset sorted from them (not recorded which). The origin of the receptors is an adult woman who had mild COVID-19 (a few samples of this study predate the infection). Cell type and time point are not known. The CDR3 runs from the conserved cysteine through the conserved F or W. D genes are given only for firm matches. Clone size is stated in some rows and not others, as once, few, many or a class when expanded.

J,D,V,size,CDR3,DNA
TRBJ2-7,TRBD1,TRBV29-1,few,CSVVGQFYEQYF,TGCAGCGTTGTGGGACAGTTCTACGAGCAGTACTTC
TRBJ1-1,NA,TRBV7-2,NA,CASSLDSGRKAFF,TGTGCCAGCAGCTTAGATTCGGGTCGGAAAGCTTTCTTT
TRBJ1-6,TRBD1,TRBV12-3/TRBV12-4,NA,CASSPGGTDSPLHF,TGTGCCAGCAGTCCAGGGGGTACGGATTCACCCCTCCACTTT
TRBJ2-7,NA,TRBV29-1,NA,CSVEGTAEQCF,TGCAGCGTTGAAGGGACAGCCGAGCAGTGCTTC
TRBJ2-3,TRBD2,TRBV5-1,many,CASSLGGGTDTQYF,TGTGCCAGCAGTTTGGGCGGGGGGACAGATACGCAGTATTTT
TRBJ2-7,TRBD2,TRBV9,NA,CASSVTSGLDYEQYF,TGTGCCAGCAGCGTAACTAGCGGGCTTGACTACGAGCAGTACTTC
TRBJ2-5,TRBD1,TRBV5-6,few,CASSLPLVDRDGTQYF,TGTGCCAGCAGCTTGCCCCTAGTGGACAGGGATGGGACCCAGTACTTC
TRBJ1-1,TRBD1,TRBV29-1,few,CSGLSTGGSTEAFF,TGCAGCGGCCTCTCGACAGGGGGAAGTACTGAAGCTTTCTTT
TRBJ1-1,TRBD1,TRBV6-1,NA,CASTANTGGAGEAFF,TGTGCCAGCACCGCTAATACAGGGGGCGCTGGTGAAGCTTTCTTT
TRBJ1-4,TRBD1,TRBV14,few,CASSHPGTGGKKLFF,TGTGCCAGCAGCCATCCCGGGACAGGGGGTAAAAAACTGTTTTTT
TRBJ1-1,TRBD1,TRBV12-3/TRBV12-4,NA,CASSVEGGVGTEAFF,TGTGCCAGCTCCGTTGAAGGGGGCGTCGGCACTGAAGCTTTCTTT
TRBJ2-7,TRBD1,TRBV14,few,CASSQEWGTVYEQYF,TGTGCCAGCAGCCAAGAGTGGGGGACAGTCTACGAGCAGTACTTC
TRBJ2-1,NA,TRBV10-3,NA,CAVRQAADNEQFF,TGTGCCGTCCGACAGGCGGCCGACAATGAGCAGTTCTTC
TRBJ1-1,NA,TRBV12-3/TRBV12-4,few,CACRDGNTEAFF,TGTGCTTGCAGGGACGGGAACACTGAAGCTTTCTTT
TRBJ2-1,TRBD2,TRBV11-3,NA,CASSDFTGRDNEQFF,TGTGCCAGCAGCGATTTTACGGGGAGGGACAATGAGCAGTTCTTC
TRBJ1-5,NA,TRBV7-6,NA,CASSLATGLNQPQHF,TGTGCCAGCAGCTTAGCGACAGGACTCAATCAGCCCCAGCATTTT
TRBJ2-5,TRBD1,TRBV18,NA,CASSPSVTGEETQYF,TGTGCCAGCTCACCGTCCGTGACAGGGGAAGAGACCCAGTACTTC
TRBJ1-1,NA,TRBV20-1,few,CSAREMGAFF,TGCAGTGCTAGAGAGATGGGGGCTTTCTTT
TRBJ1-3,NA,TRBV7-9,NA,CASSLAGVDTIYF,TGTGCCAGCAGCTTAGCGGGCGTGGACACCATATATTTT
TRBJ1-6,NA,TRBV20-1,NA,CSASSPLHF,TGCAGTGCGAGTTCACCCCTCCACTTT
TRBJ2-7,NA,TRBV7-6,few,CASSLASPGLSYEQYF,TGTGCCAGCAGCTTAGCATCCCCGGGACTGTCTTACGAGCAGTACTTC
TRBJ2-7,TRBD1,TRBV4-3,NA,CASSIGQGAYEQYF,TGCGCCAGCAGCATCGGACAGGGGGCATACGAGCAGTACTTC
TRBJ2-7,NA,TRBV30,NA,CAWSESLDEQYF,TGTGCCTGGAGTGAATCCCTGGACGAGCAGTACTTC
TRBJ2-5,TRBD1,TRBV4-1,NA,CASSQMTGVPQETQYF,TGCGCCAGCAGCCAGATGACAGGGGTCCCCCAAGAGACCCAGTACTTC
TRBJ2-2,NA,TRBV7-7,NA,CASSTGRTGTGELFF,TGTGCTAGCAGCACGGGACGAACGGGGACCGGGGAGCTGTTTTTT
TRBJ2-3,TRBD1,TRBV4-3,few,CASSQAGGWTDTQYF,TGCGCCAGCAGCCAAGCAGGGGGTTGGACAGATACGCAGTATTTT
TRBJ2-3,TRBD2,TRBV4-3,few,CASSQEGGRALGDTQYF,TGCGCCAGCAGCCAAGAGGGGGGGAGGGCCTTAGGAGATACGCAGTATTTT
TRBJ2-6,NA,TRBV2,NA,CASIQGTGANVLTF,TGTGCCAGCATTCAGGGTACTGGGGCCAACGTCCTGACTTTC
TRBJ1-2,TRBD1,TRBV7-8,few,CASSSTGGAFGYTF,TGTGCCAGCAGCTCTACAGGGGGCGCATTTGGCTACACCTTC
TRBJ1-2,NA,TRBV6-5,NA,CASSYTADLYGYTF,TGTGCCAGCAGTTACACGGCGGACTTGTATGGCTACACCTTC
TRBJ2-2,NA,TRBV7-9,NA,CASSSRDNTNTGELFF,TGTGCCAGCAGCTCCCGGGACAACACGAACACCGGGGAGCTGTTTTTT
TRBJ2-1,NA,TRBV7-9,NA,CASSLARGEQFF,TGTGCCAGCAGCTTAGCGCGTGGCGAGCAGTTCTTC
TRBJ2-7,NA,TRBV6-6,NA,CASRQGTYEQYF,TGTGCCAGCAGACAGGGAACCTACGAGCAGTACTTC
TRBJ1-2,TRBD1,TRBV5-1,NA,CASSLSQGDSYTF,TGCGCCAGCAGCTTGTCCCAGGGGGACAGCTACACCTTC
TRBJ1-1,NA,TRBV20-1,many,CSASLPGAPTEAFF,TGCAGTGCTAGCCTCCCGGGGGCACCGACTGAAGCTTTCTTT
TRBJ2-7,TRBD1,TRBV7-6,few,CASSQGQGRSYEQYF,TGTGCCAGCAGCCAGGGACAGGGGCGCTCCTACGAGCAGTACTTC
TRBJ2-3,NA,TRBV5-1,NA,CASSPRGGARSTDTQYF,TGCGCCAGCAGCCCAAGAGGGGGGGCGAGGAGCACAGATACGCAGTATTTT
TRBJ2-7,NA,TRBV6-1,few,CASSPGVQGYEQYF,TGTGCCAGCAGTCCGGGGGTACAGGGATACGAGCAGTACTTC
TRBJ1-2,TRBD1,TRBV18,once,CASSIGTGADGYTF,TGTGCCAGCTCAATTGGGACAGGGGCCGATGGCTACACCTTC
TRBJ2-3,TRBD2,TRBV12-3/TRBV12-4,few,CASSLTRLAGGTNTDTQYF,TGTGCCAGCAGTTTAACGCGGCTAGCGGGAGGCACAAACACAGATACGCAGTATTTT
TRBJ2-1,TRBD1,TRBV24-1,NA,CATSERQGSHNEQFF,TGTGCCACCAGTGAAAGACAGGGCTCCCACAATGAGCAGTTCTTC
TRBJ2-1,TRBD2,TRBV9,NA,CASSENIAGGPQYNEQFF,TGTGCCAGCAGCGAAAATATAGCGGGGGGCCCCCAGTACAATGAGCAGTTCTTC
TRBJ1-1,NA,TRBV12-3/TRBV12-4,NA,CASSLVGSSTEAFF,TGTGCCAGCAGTTTGGTAGGGTCGAGCACTGAAGCTTTCTTT
TRBJ2-3,NA,TRBV3-1,few,CASSQDPQVDTQYF,TGTGCCAGCAGCCAAGACCCACAAGTAGATACGCAGTATTTT
TRBJ1-2,NA,TRBV12-3/TRBV12-4,NA,CASSPTAPVDHGYTF,TGTGCCAGCAGCCCGACAGCGCCAGTCGACCATGGCTACACCTTC
TRBJ2-2,TRBD1,TRBV11-2,few,CASSLNRGTGELFF,TGTGCCAGCAGCTTGAACAGGGGGACCGGGGAGCTGTTTTTT
TRBJ2-6,NA,TRBV5-1,NA,CASSNGSGANVLTF,TGCGCCAGCTCGAACGGCTCTGGGGCCAACGTCCTGACTTTC
TRBJ2-1,NA,TRBV4-3,NA,CASSHSLGTDNEQFF,TGCGCCAGCAGCCACTCCTTAGGGACGGACAATGAGCAGTTCTTC